These T cell receptor beta chains were read from a single sample in a study of blood T cells in healthy people across ages. TCRdb called the 5' RACE reads again in MiXCR, with one record for every CDR3 protein. The sample holds approximately 810,000 distinct CDR3 sequences, about 36% seen once. Sequenced input: blood. Every receptor here comes from a man aged 18 to 30 in good health. Both conserved end residues are part of each CDR3. Fields, in order: V gene, D gene, clone size, J gene, CDR3 DNA, CDR3 protein. D genes are given only for firm matches. Clone size, where shown, is once, few, many, or a class for clones that have expanded.

TRBV6-2/TRBV6-3	TRBD1	few	TRBJ1-1	TGTGCCAGCAGTCTTACCGGGACAGTGAACACTGAAGCTTTCTTT	CASSLTGTVNTEAFF
TRBV4-2	-	-	TRBJ1-6	TGTGCCAGCAGCCAAGAAGGAGTAGAGGAACTGATGGATTCACCCCTCCACTTT	CASSQEGVEELMDSPLHF
TRBV12-3/TRBV12-4	-	many	TRBJ2-3	TGTGCTGTGGGCTCAGATACGCAGTATTTT	CAVGSDTQYF
TRBV7-2	-	many	TRBJ2-3	TGTGCCAGCAGCCCAGTCCTGGGCTTAAATACGCAGTATTTT	CASSPVLGLNTQYF
TRBV4-1	-	few	TRBJ2-1	TGCGCCAGCAGCCAAGAGGGAAGTAGCTCCTACAATGAGCAGTTCTTC	CASSQEGSSSYNEQFF
TRBV4-2	TRBD2	-	TRBJ2-3	TGTGCCAGCAGCCAAGGGGCGGGGGGACGTCCAGATACGCAGTATTTT	CASSQGAGGRPDTQYF
TRBV3-1	-	-	TRBJ1-5	TGTGCCAGCAGCCAAGGTCGAGGGGCATCGGGAAAGAGCAATCAGCCCCAGCATTTT	CASSQGRGASGKSNQPQHF
TRBV12-3/TRBV12-4	-	-	TRBJ2-1	TGTGCCAGCAGTTTAATGAGCGCAACTTACAATGAGCAGTTCTTC	CASSLMSATYNEQFF
TRBV29-1	TRBD1	many	TRBJ1-1	TGCAGCGTTTCGGACAGGGACACTGAAGCTTTCTTT	CSVSDRDTEAFF
TRBV12-3/TRBV12-4	-	-	TRBJ2-2	TGTGCCAGCAGTGTGGACATTGGGGGGCCGGAGCTGTTTTTT	CASSVDIGGPELFF
TRBV7-2	-	few	TRBJ1-6	TGTGCCAGCAGGGACGGAAATTCACCCCTCCACTTT	CASRDGNSPLHF
TRBV6-1	-	-	TRBJ1-1	TGTGCCAGCAGTGAATTCGGCAGACCAATGAACACTGAAGCTTTCTTT	CASSEFGRPMNTEAFF
TRBV7-2	-	few	TRBJ2-5	TGTGCCAGCGGAGAGGGACTCCAAGAGACCCAGTACTTC	CASGEGLQETQYF
TRBV25-1	-	-	TRBJ1-1	TGTGCCAGCAGATACACAATGAACACTGAAGCTTTCTTT	CASRYTMNTEAFF
TRBV20-1	-	-	TRBJ2-1	TGCAGTGCTAGAAGCGAGCAGTTCTTC	CSARSEQFF
TRBV7-2	TRBD2	once	TRBJ2-5	TGTGCCAGCAGCTTAGATGTAGCGGGGGGGACAGAGACCCAGTACTTC	CASSLDVAGGTETQYF
TRBV12-3/TRBV12-4	TRBD1	-	TRBJ2-7	TGTGCCAGCAGTCCCGGGACAGAGGTTCTTCCCTACGAGCAGTACTTC	CASSPGTEVLPYEQYF
TRBV12-3/TRBV12-4	TRBD2	many	TRBJ2-5	TGTGCCAGCAGTCTCGGGTCGGGAGGGACCCAGTACTTC	CASSLGSGGTQYF
TRBV12-3/TRBV12-4	-	-	TRBJ2-2	TGTGCCAGCAGCCCCGTCCAGGGGTTGGCCGGGGAGCTGTTTTTT	CASSPVQGLAGELFF
TRBV9	-	few	TRBJ1-6	TGCCAGTTCATTGTTTCACCCCTCCACTTT	CQFIVSPLHF
TRBV5-6	-	-	TRBJ2-7	TGTGCCAGCAGCCCAAGGGGCGAGACCTCCTACGAGCAGTACTTC	CASSPRGETSYEQYF
TRBV20-1	TRBD2	-	TRBJ2-1	TGCAGTGCTTTCGCCCCCAACGGGGGGGGAGTCAATGAGCAGTTCTTC	CSAFAPNGGGVNEQFF
TRBV20-1	-	-	TRBJ2-1	TGCAGTGCTAGTTTTCCGGGTCAGGGGAATGAGCAGTTCTTC	CSASFPGQGNEQFF
TRBV12-3/TRBV12-4	-	-	TRBJ2-4	TGTGCCAGCAGTTCTGTGAACAAGCGGTACTTC	CASSSVNKRYF
TRBV12-3/TRBV12-4	-	-	TRBJ1-1	TGTGCCAGCAGCCCTTGGACCGGGACAACTAGGCCGAACACTGAAGCTTTCTTT	CASSPWTGTTRPNTEAFF
TRBV28	-	-	TRBJ1-5	TGTGCCAGCAGACCCACAGGCGGCCGGAGTAGCAATCAGCCCCAGCATTTT	CASRPTGGRSSNQPQHF
TRBV6-2/TRBV6-3	TRBD2	-	TRBJ2-7	TGTGCCAGCAGTTCCTCTGGGAGGGACCACGAGCAGTACTTC	CASSSSGRDHEQYF
TRBV5-1	TRBD1	-	TRBJ1-1	TGCGCCAGCGAGGAAGAACAGGGGAGCACTGAAGCTTTCTTT	CASEEEQGSTEAFF
TRBV25-1	TRBD1	-	TRBJ1-4	TGTGCCAGCAGTGGGACCGGGACAGGGTCAGTAAAACTGTTTTTT	CASSGTGTGSVKLFF
TRBV6-2/TRBV6-3	-	-	TRBJ1-1	TGTGCCAGCAGTTCCCCAGGGTCCCTGAACACTGAAGCTTTCTTT	CASSSPGSLNTEAFF
TRBV7-2	-	many	TRBJ2-5	TGTGCCAGCAGCTTAGACTTCGAGGGGCTGGAGACCCAGTACTTC	CASSLDFEGLETQYF
TRBV2	-	-	TRBJ2-3	TGTGCCAGCAGTGCCAATGGGGCTTACACAGATACGCAGTATTTT	CASSANGAYTDTQYF
TRBV5-6	TRBD1	-	TRBJ2-1	TGTGCCAGCAGCTTTGGGACAGGGGCCCTAAATGAGCAGTTCTTC	CASSFGTGALNEQFF